This is a list of T cell receptor beta chains from one sample in a study of neurological immune-mediated disorders. TCRdb itself ran the 5' RACE reads through MiXCR, one entry per CDR3 protein. The profile shows about 84,000 distinct CDR3 sequences, under 4.5% of them singletons. Source material: PBMCs. The receptors were gathered from a woman in her sixties or seventies with multiple sclerosis. The CDR3 runs from the conserved cysteine through the conserved F or W. The D gene is left open where the match is weak. Some rows mark clone size as missing; the rest say once, few, many or name a class of expanded clone.

cdr3_length d_call clone_size j_call v_call cdr3_nt cdr3_aa
13 NA many TRBJ2-7 TRBV29-1 TGCAGCGTTGTTCCCAATATAGGTTACGAGCAGTACTTC CSVVPNIGYEQYF
12 NA many TRBJ2-7 TRBV20-1 TGCAGTGCTAGCAACCAGCTATGGGAGCAGTACTTC CSASNQLWEQYF
15 NA many TRBJ2-2 TRBV20-1 TGCAGTGCCGGCGGGAATGAGATTAGGACCGGGGAGCTGTTTTTT CSAGGNEIRTGELFF
17 NA many TRBJ1-6 TRBV5-1 TGCGCCAGCAGCTTGCGGCCCCAGGGGCAAGGAAATTCACCCCTCCACTTT CASSLRPQGQGNSPLHF
15 NA many TRBJ2-1 TRBV6-1 TGTGCCAGCAGTCTCCACCTGAGCTCCTACAATGAGCAGTTCTTC CASSLHLSSYNEQFF
15 TRBD1 many TRBJ2-7 TRBV4-1 TGCGCCAGCAGCCGGGCCATAGGGGGCCCCTACGAGCAGTACTTC CASSRAIGGPYEQYF
17 TRBD2 many TRBJ2-5 TRBV7-2 TGTGCCAGCAGCCCCCGGATTAGCGGGGGGTCTCAAGAGACCCAGTACTTC CASSPRISGGSQETQYF
16 NA many TRBJ1-6 TRBV5-6 TGTGCCAGCAGCTTTGGCGGGGGGGCAGCGGATTCACCCCTCCACTTT CASSFGGGAADSPLHF
14 NA many TRBJ2-7 TRBV5-1 TGCGCCAGCAGGCAAGCCGGGTCCCCCTACGAGCAGTACTTC CASRQAGSPYEQYF
14 TRBD1 many TRBJ1-2 TRBV11-2 TGTGCCAGCAGGGCGGACAGGGCCCCTGGTGGCTACACCTTC CASRADRAPGGYTF
15 NA many TRBJ1-3 TRBV11-2 TGTGCCAGCAGCTTAGACCCTAACTCTGGAAACACCATATATTTT CASSLDPNSGNTIYF
15 NA many TRBJ1-3 TRBV7-9 TGTGCCAGCAGCTTAGGTGGGGAAGCTGGAAACACCATATATTTT CASSLGGEAGNTIYF
16 TRBD1 many TRBJ1-2 TRBV10-2 TGCGCCAGCAGTGGCACTACAGGGGGCCTTAACTATGGCTACACCTTC CASSGTTGGLNYGYTF
14 TRBD1 many TRBJ1-1 TRBV7-6 TGTGCCAGCAGCGTACAGGGGGCGGGCACTGAAGCTTTCTTT CASSVQGAGTEAFF
15 NA many TRBJ2-7 TRBV7-2 TGTGCCAGCAGCCCCCGTACTGGGCTCTCCTACGAGCAGTACTTC CASSPRTGLSYEQYF
15 TRBD2 many TRBJ2-1 TRBV5-1 TGCGCCAGCAGCTTTGAGCGGGGGGGCGTAGATGAGCAGTTCTTC CASSFERGGVDEQFF
13 NA many TRBJ1-2 TRBV6-6 TGTGCCAGCAGAATCCCCGGGGCCCATGGCTACACCTTC CASRIPGAHGYTF
16 TRBD2 many TRBJ2-5 TRBV9 TGTGCCAGCAGCGTAGCTAGCGGGGGGCACCAAGAGACCCAGTACTTC CASSVASGGHQETQYF
14 NA many TRBJ2-7 TRBV9 TGTGCCAGCAGCGTATTTGAGGGGGGGTACGAGCAGTACTTC CASSVFEGGYEQYF
14 TRBD1 many TRBJ2-7 TRBV5-1 TGCGCCAGCAGCTTGGGGGGACAGGGGTACGAGCAGTACTTC CASSLGGQGYEQYF
15 NA many TRBJ1-6 TRBV2 TGTGCCAGTAAGGGGCAGGGAAATGGTAATTCACCCCTCCACTTT CASKGQGNGNSPLHF
12 NA many TRBJ2-2 TRBV12-3/TRBV12-4 TGTGCCAGCAGTTTAACGATCGGGGAGCTGTTTTTT CASSLTIGELFF
15 TRBD2 many TRBJ2-1 TRBV5-6 TGTGCCAGCAGCACTAGGACTAGCCTGGACAATGAGCAGTTCTTC CASSTRTSLDNEQFF
15 NA many TRBJ2-1 TRBV5-1 TGCGCCAGCAGCTTGGCTGACAACTCCTACAATGAGCAGTTCTTC CASSLADNSYNEQFF
13 NA many TRBJ2-7 TRBV20-1 TGCAGTGCTAGAGGGGGTGCGGCTTACGAGCAGTACTTC CSARGGAAYEQYF
14 NA many TRBJ1-5 TRBV3-1 TGTGCCAGCAGCCAACAGGGTGGGGGTCAGCCCCAGCATTTT CASSQQGGGQPQHF
16 NA many TRBJ2-5 TRBV15 TGTGCCACCAGCAGAGGCGGACGGAGTCGGAGGGAGACCCAGTACTTC CATSRGGRSRRETQYF
16 NA many TRBJ2-2 TRBV6-5 TGTGCCAGCAGTTACTCGATTCTCGTGGACACCGGGGAGCTGTTTTTT CASSYSILVDTGELFF
15 TRBD1 many TRBJ1-4 TRBV5-1 TGCGCCAGCAGCTTGGGGGGGACAGTGCGGAATGAACTGTTTTTT CASSLGGTVRNELFF
12 NA many TRBJ2-3 TRBV25-1 TGTGCCAGCAGTGCGGGCACAGATACGCAGTATTTT CASSAGTDTQYF
18 TRBD2 many TRBJ2-7 TRBV20-1 TGCAGTGCTAGAGATTGGGCTAGCGGGGGGCCGAGCCTCTACGAGCAGTACTTC CSARDWASGGPSLYEQYF
16 TRBD2 many TRBJ2-3 TRBV5-1 TGCGCCAGCAGCTGGTGGACTAGCGGGGAAAGAGATACGCAGTATTTT CASSWWTSGERDTQYF
15 TRBD1 many TRBJ1-3 TRBV20-1 TGCAGTGCTAGTTCCCTGGACAGGGTGAAGAACACCATATATTTT CSASSLDRVKNTIYF
16 NA many TRBJ2-2 TRBV5-1 TGCGCCAGCAGCATACGGACTGTTCGTGGCACCGGGGAGCTGTTTTTT CASSIRTVRGTGELFF
19 NA NA TRBJ2-7 TRBV7-2 TGTGCCAGCAGCTTAGTAGGGGGGGGTCTAGCGGACAGCTCCTACGAGAAGTACTTC CASSLVGGGLADSSYEKYF
17 NA many TRBJ2-7 TRBV4-1 TGCGCCAGCAGCCAAGAGGCAGGTAGGGGACAAACCTACGAGCAGTACTTC CASSQEAGRGQTYEQYF
14 NA many TRBJ1-2 TRBV7-8 TGTGCCAGCAGCTTAGGTCGCCAGCAGTCTGGCTACACCTTC CASSLGRQQSGYTF
15 TRBD1 many TRBJ1-3 TRBV6-5 TGTGCCAGCACCCCCGGGACAGGAGATGGAAACACCATATATTTT CASTPGTGDGNTIYF
17 TRBD2 many TRBJ2-2 TRBV5-1 TGCGCCAGCAGCATGGGACTAGCGGGGCCAAACACCGGGGAGCTGTTTTTT CASSMGLAGPNTGELFF
15 NA many TRBJ1-1 TRBV20-1 TGCAGTGCCGCAAGCCGGATCCAAGGATACACTGAAGCTTTCTTT CSAASRIQGYTEAFF
14 NA many TRBJ1-5 TRBV20-1 TGCAGTGCTAGAGATCGGGGAAGCAATCAGCCCCAGCATTTT CSARDRGSNQPQHF
14 NA NA TRBJ2-7 TRBV6-5 TGTGCCAGCATGCGGGACGGGACCTCCTACGAGCAGTACTTC CASMRDGTSYEQYF
11 NA many TRBJ1-2 TRBV3-1 TGTGCCAGCAGCCAAGCGGAGGGTCCCTCGTTC CASSQAEGPSF
15 NA many TRBJ2-1 TRBV7-8 TGTGCCAGCAGCTTCGTCGGGAGCTCCTACAATGAGCAGTTCTTC CASSFVGSSYNEQFF
13 NA many TRBJ2-7 TRBV19 TGTGCCAGTAGCGCCCCGGGCTCCTACGAGCAGTACTTC CASSAPGSYEQYF
14 TRBD1 many TRBJ1-5 TRBV29-1 TGCAGCATCGCCACAGGGGGAAGCAATCAGCCCCAGCATTTT CSIATGGSNQPQHF
16 NA many TRBJ2-6 TRBV5-1 TGCGCCAGCAGCCTCCGAGGGAGCTCTGGGGCCAACGTCCTGACTTTC CASSLRGSSGANVLTF
15 NA NA TRBJ2-1 TRBV6-1 TGTGCCAGCTCGATGGGCCCGAGCTCCTACAATGAGCAGTTCTTC CASSMGPSSYNEQFF
14 TRBD2 many TRBJ2-2 TRBV5-1 TGCGCCAGCAGTTCTAGCGGGGTCACCGGGGAGCTGTTTTTT CASSSSGVTGELFF
13 NA many TRBJ2-5 TRBV7-2 TGTGCCAGCAGATGGGGGGTTGGGGAGACCCAGTACTTC CASRWGVGETQYF
15 TRBD2 many TRBJ2-1 TRBV5-1 TGCGCCAGCAGCTTCGACGGGGGGGCCTACAATGAGCAGTTCTTC CASSFDGGAYNEQFF
14 NA many TRBJ2-3 TRBV5-1 TGCGCCAGCGCTGTTCAGGGAGTCACAGATACGCAGTATTTT CASAVQGVTDTQYF
15 TRBD1 many TRBJ1-5 TRBV20-1 TGCAGTGCTATGCCGGGACAGGGATACAATCAGCCCCAGCATTTT CSAMPGQGYNQPQHF